The rows below give T cell receptor beta chains drawn from one sample of a study of STAT5B mutations in CD4+ large granular lymphocyte leukemia. Here immunoSEQ multiplex PCR was the method, and the copy in TCRdb shows in-frame clones only, minus some. The table records more than 30,000 clones, 85% to 90% of them present only once. What was sequenced was CD4+ T cells from blood buffy coats. The source is a human donor in good health. Each CDR3 is given with its conserved first and last residue.

TRBJ2-7 TRBV10-3 CAIGQGTGDEQYF
TRBJ2-2 TRBV11-2 CASSLNGRGGRVNTGELFF
TRBJ1-4 TRBV19 CASSTNRGRYEKLFF
TRBJ1-1 TRBV10-3 CAISDLGNTEAFF
TRBJ1-5 TRBV4-1 CASSFHRDQPQHF
TRBJ2-1 TRBV19 CASSIKAGYSNEQFF
TRBJ1-5 TRBV5-4 CASSFDRGVNQPQHF
TRBJ2-2 TRBV13 CASSGTNTGELFF
TRBJ1-1 TRBV7-8 CASSIGTANTEAFF
TRBJ1-1 TRBV19 CASSIDRTMNTEAFF
TRBJ2-2 TRBV29-1 CSVRTGMNTGELSF
TRBJ1-2 TRBV5-1 CASSLTGNGYTF
TRBJ1-5 TRBV2 CASRGQDFNQPQHF
TRBJ1-6 TRBV5-4 CASSGGVNSPLHF
TRBJ2-5 TRBV15 CATSRDRQGQETQYF
TRBJ2-3 TRBV5-1 CASSPRGSRVRTDTQYF
TRBJ2-3 TRBV19 CASSRGVYTDTQYF
TRBJ1-1 TRBV28 CASSLSGLTEAFF
TRBJ2-3 TRBV7-3 CASSLQRDSTDTQYF
TRBJ1-3 TRBV5-1 CASSNDLGSGNTIYF
TRBJ2-1 TRBV7-9 CASSRGPSGTYNEQFF
TRBJ2-3 TRBV4-2 CASSQDGGLAGVGTDTQYF
TRBJ2-2 TRBV18 CASSMARQETGELFF
TRBJ1-1 TRBV18 CASSRETGVTEAFF
TRBJ2-3 TRBV7-8 CASPGGNTDTQYF
TRBJ1-5 TRBV6-1 CASNTVDASNQPQHF
TRBJ2-1 TRBV6-5 CASRSGTSTHEQFF